The 6 T cell receptor beta chains in this list originate from one sample, sequenced in a study of T cell responses to AZD1222 COVID-19 vaccine. The repertoire was sequenced with immunoSEQ multiplex PCR; TCRdb's copy has only in-frame clones and lacks some. The table lists some 140,000 clones, 85% to 95% of them singletons, with roughly 3.1% in the top ten. The sequencing used peripheral blood, collected on day 0 of AZD1222 vaccination. These receptors all stem from an adult in good health.

This chain uses TRBV6-4 with TRBJ2-6, with D uncertain. Trimming removed 0 bases from V and 3 bases from J, with 0 bases in between. The germline gives CDR1 MRHNA, CDR2 SNTAGT. The CDR3 contains 13 residues. CDR3 coding DNA: TGTGCCAGCAGTGACTCTGGGGCCAACGTCCTGACTTTC. Protein: CASSDSGANVLTF.

This CDR3 is CASSLQYGNNEQFF. CDR3 nucleotide sequence: TGTGCCAGCAGCCTGCAATACGGTAATAATGAGCAGTTCTTC. The chain uses TRBV11-3 and TRBJ2-1; D uncertain. The CDR3 has 14 residues. Germline CDR1 and CDR2: SGHNT and YENEEA. The V gene lost 5 bases and the J gene lost 7 bases, with 15 bases spanning the gap.

The chain is built from TRBV5-4 and TRBJ2-7; 7 bases align to TRBD1. Germline V CDR1 and CDR2: SGHNT, YYREEE (reference sequence). This CDR3 has 13 amino acids. Unmatched junction bases numbered 4, after V lost 4 bases and J lost 3 bases. The CDR3 loop is CASSRDSRYEQYF. CDR3 sequence (DNA): TGTGCCAGCAGCAGGGACAGCCGCTACGAGCAGTACTTC.

The V call is TRBV24-1, the J call TRBJ2-3; 8 nucleotides agree with TRBD1. V was pared by 4 bases and J by 2 bases, with 4 bases of the junction left unmatched. The CDR3 has 15 residues. Germline CDR1 reads KGHDR; CDR2 reads SFDVKD. CDR3 in DNA: TGTGCCACCAGTGAGCTCAGGGGGCACACAGATACGCAGTATTTT. Translating gives CATSELRGHTDTQYF.

This chain joins TRBV5-6 and TRBJ1-2; D gene ambiguous. This CDR3 is built from 14 residues. V was cut by 2 bases and J by 4 bases, with 12 bases left in between. Germline V CDR1 and CDR2: SGHDT, YYEEEE. The CDR3 loop reads CASSLVLGFYGYTF. CDR3 coding DNA: TGTGCCAGCAGCTTAGTGCTGGGCTTCTATGGCTACACCTTC.

The V call is TRBV2, the J call TRBJ2-7; 10 bases map to TRBD2. CDR1 and CDR2 (germline): SNHLY, FYNNEI. The CDR3 loop spans 16 amino acids. Trimming cost V 3 bases and J 4 bases; bases outside gene matches: 9. The CDR3 bases are TGTGCCAGCAGTGACCCTAGCGGGAGACAGGGTTACGAGCAGTACTTC. Translating it yields CASSDPSGRQGYEQYF.